These 11 T cell receptor beta chains originate from one sample sequenced in a study of blood T cell repertoires in COVID-19. Libraries were prepared by immunoSEQ multiplex PCR; TCRdb keeps only in-frame clonotypes and omits some of them. The repertoire holds approximately 300,000 clones, with 75% to 90% as singletons. Sample: peripheral blood. Receptors originate from a man younger than 45 with acute or convalescent COVID-19.

The sample holds a few counts of this clone. V usage is TRBV3-1 (or the pseudogene TRBV3-2) and J usage is TRBJ2-7; 9 nucleotides agree with TRBD1. V dropped 5 bases and J dropped 4; count of bases not matched to a gene: 6. In germline, CDR1 is LGHDT, CDR2 YNNKEL (reference sequence). The CDR3 length is 14 residues. The CDR3 is CASSGGQGQYEQYF. In DNA, the CDR3 is TGTGCCAGCAGCGGGGGACAGGGTCAATACGAGCAGTACTTC.

The rearrangement uses TRBV6-6 and TRBJ2-5; tentatively, D is TRBD1 (6 bases). The CDR3 length is 13 residues. Trimming stripped 2 bases from V and 4 bases from J, with 8 bases between. Germline V gene lookup returns CDR1 MNHNY and CDR2 SVGAGI (reference sequence). CDR3 sequence (DNA): TGTGCCAGCAGTTACCAAGGGGGAGAGACCCAGTACTTC. It codes for CASSYQGGETQYF.

This clone was seen just once. V and J are TRBV18 and TRBJ2-2; tentatively, D is TRBD1 (6 bases). V lost 3 bases and J 1 base, leaving 6 bases between the germline ends. Germline-derived CDR1 and CDR2 are KGHSH and LQKENI. This CDR3 has 14 residues. CDR3 DNA: TGTGCCAGCTCACCGGGACAGAACACCGGGGAGCTGTTTTTT. This sequence encodes CASSPGQNTGELFF.

The chain combines TRBV28 with TRBJ1-2; D possibly corresponds to TRBD1 (6 bases). Trimming removed 6 bases at V and 3 bases at J, with 17 bases between. Per the germline V gene, CDR1 is MDHEN and CDR2 is SYDVKM. This CDR3 comprises 15 residues. This CDR3 is CASSTGMWAYYGYTF. The CDR3 coding sequence is TGTGCCAGCAGCACAGGGATGTGGGCTTACTATGGCTACACCTTC.

This chain connects TRBV30 to TRBJ2-2; TRBD2 matches at 10 bases. From germline, CDR1 is GTSNPN and CDR2 SVGIG (reference sequence). The CDR3 runs to 16 residues. The junction had 5 bases not matched to a gene; V was cut back by 0 bases and J by 4 bases. CDR3 nucleotide sequence: TGTGCCTGGAGTGTAGCTAGCGGGAGATTCACCGGGGAGCTGTTTTTT. This sequence encodes CAWSVASGRFTGELFF.

This sequence joins TRBV6-1 and TRBJ1-1, with D maybe TRBD1 (5 bases). This CDR3 has 17 amino acids. Trimming removed 4 bases from V and 5 bases from J, with 23 bases in between. Germline V gene lookup returns CDR1 MNHNS and CDR2 SASEGT. CDR3: CASSVSGGEYLWTEAFF. The CDR3 DNA reads as TGTGCCAGCAGTGTATCCGGGGGTGAATATTTATGGACTGAAGCTTTCTTT.

V usage is TRBV3-1 (or the pseudogene TRBV3-2) and J usage is TRBJ2-5; 10 positions agree with TRBD2. Germline values: CDR1 LGHDT, CDR2 YNNKEL (reference sequence). There are 14 residues in the CDR3. The V gene end was trimmed by 9 bases and the J gene end by 1 base; junction bases not matched to a gene: 5. In DNA, the CDR3 is TGTGCCAGTGGACTAGCGGAGTTCCAAGAGACCCAGTACTTC. This sequence encodes CASGLAEFQETQYF.

As DNA, the CDR3 is TGTGCCAGCAGGTGGACTAGCGGGAGCTACAATGAGCAGTTCTTC. Translating gives CASRWTSGSYNEQFF. This chain uses TRBV6-5 with TRBJ2-1, with 13 bases identical to TRBD2. CDR1 MNHEY and CDR2 SVGAGI come from the germline V gene. There are 15 residues in the CDR3. The V segment lost 6 bases and the J segment 3 bases; nucleotides outside the gene matches: 2.

The chain joins TRBV7-3 to TRBJ1-1, with D unclear. Germline loops: CDR1 SGHTA, CDR2 FQGTGA. The CDR3 is 13 amino acids. The V end was cut by 3 bases, the J end by 1 base, with 6 bases between. The CDR3 coding sequence is TGTGCCAGCAGCTTTATGGCGAACACTGAAGCTTTCTTT. Encoded protein: CASSFMANTEAFF. Looking up the rest from reference TRBV7-3 and TRBJ1-1 gives the full variable domain: GAGVSQTPSNKVTEKGKYVELRCDPISGHTALYWYRQSLGQGPEFLIYFQGTGAADDSGLPNDRFFAVRPEGSVSTLKIQRTERGDSAVYLCASSFMANTEAFFGQGTRLTVV.

V and J are TRBV11-2 and TRBJ1-6; 7 bases agree with TRBD1. The CDR3 loop spans 14 amino acids. J was trimmed by 11 bases and V by 5 bases; bases with no gene match: 9. Germline CDR1 is SGHAT and CDR2 is FQNNGV. CDR3 nucleotide sequence: TGTGCCAGCAGCCGACCAGGGGGTTGGACACCCCTCCACTTT. Amino acid sequence: CASSRPGGWTPLHF.

The chain uses TRBV18 and TRBJ1-5; possibly TRBD1 for D (6 bases). Germline assignment: CDR1 KGHSH and CDR2 LQKENI. The V end lost 2 bases, the J end lost 4 bases, and 12 bases lay between the germline ends. This CDR3 region has 15 residues. The CDR3 DNA sequence: TGTGCCAGCTCACCAGCCGGACAGCCTAATCAGCCCCAGCATTTT. Its protein product is CASSPAGQPNQPQHF.